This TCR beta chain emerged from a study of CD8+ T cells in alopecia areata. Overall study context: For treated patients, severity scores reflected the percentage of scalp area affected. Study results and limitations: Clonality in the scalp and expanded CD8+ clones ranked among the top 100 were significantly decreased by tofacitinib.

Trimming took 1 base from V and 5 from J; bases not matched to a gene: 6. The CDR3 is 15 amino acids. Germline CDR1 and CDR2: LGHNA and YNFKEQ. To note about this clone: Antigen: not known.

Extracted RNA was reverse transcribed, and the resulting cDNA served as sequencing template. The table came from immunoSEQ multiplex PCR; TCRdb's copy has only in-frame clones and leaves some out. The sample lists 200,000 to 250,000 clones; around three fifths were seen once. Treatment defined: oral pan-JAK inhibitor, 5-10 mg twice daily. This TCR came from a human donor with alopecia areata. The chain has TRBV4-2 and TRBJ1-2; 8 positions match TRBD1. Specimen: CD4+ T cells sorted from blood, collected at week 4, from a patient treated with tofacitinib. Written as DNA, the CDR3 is TGTGCCAGCAGCCAAGCGCAGGGGGCATTGTATGGCTACACCTTC. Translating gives CASSQAQGALYGYTF.